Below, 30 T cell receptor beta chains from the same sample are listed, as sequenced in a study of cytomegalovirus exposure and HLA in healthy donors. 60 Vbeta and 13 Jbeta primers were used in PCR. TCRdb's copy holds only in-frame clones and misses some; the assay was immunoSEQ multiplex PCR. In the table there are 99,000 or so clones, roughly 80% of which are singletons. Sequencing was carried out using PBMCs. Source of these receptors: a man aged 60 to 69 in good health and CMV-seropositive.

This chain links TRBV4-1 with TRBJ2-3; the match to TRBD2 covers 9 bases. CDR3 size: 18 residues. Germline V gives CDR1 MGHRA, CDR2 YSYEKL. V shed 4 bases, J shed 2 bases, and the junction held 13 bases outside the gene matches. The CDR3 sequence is CASSRGGQAGGPTDTQYF. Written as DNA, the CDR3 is TGCGCCAGCAGCCGGGGGGGCCAAGCGGGGGGCCCCACAGATACGCAGTATTTT.

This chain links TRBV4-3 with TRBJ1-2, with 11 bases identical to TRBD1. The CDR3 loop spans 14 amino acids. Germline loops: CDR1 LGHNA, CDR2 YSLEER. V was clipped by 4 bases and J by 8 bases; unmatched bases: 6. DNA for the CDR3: TGCGCCAGCAGCCTATCCGGGACAGGGGGAGGCTACACCTTC. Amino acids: CASSLSGTGGGYTF.

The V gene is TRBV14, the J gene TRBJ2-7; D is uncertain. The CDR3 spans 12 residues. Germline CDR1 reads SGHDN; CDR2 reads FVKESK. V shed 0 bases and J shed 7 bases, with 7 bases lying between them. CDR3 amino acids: CASSQERLEQYF. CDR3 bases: TGTGCCAGCAGCCAAGAGCGACTGGAGCAGTACTTC.

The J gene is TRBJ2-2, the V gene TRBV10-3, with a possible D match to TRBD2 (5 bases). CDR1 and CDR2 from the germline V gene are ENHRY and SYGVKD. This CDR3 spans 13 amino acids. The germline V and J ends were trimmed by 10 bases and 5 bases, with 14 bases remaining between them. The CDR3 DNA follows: TGTGCCACCGCAGGAGGAAATACCGGGGAGCTGTTTTTT. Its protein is CATAGGNTGELFF.

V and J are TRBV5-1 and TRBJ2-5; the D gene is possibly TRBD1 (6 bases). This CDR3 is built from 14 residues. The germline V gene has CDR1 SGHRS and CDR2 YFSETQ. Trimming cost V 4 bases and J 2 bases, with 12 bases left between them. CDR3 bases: TGCGCCAGCAGCCCAAACAGGGCGCAAGAGACCCAGTACTTC. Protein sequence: CASSPNRAQETQYF. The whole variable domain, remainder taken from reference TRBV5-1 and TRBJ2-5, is KAGVTQTPRYLIKTRGQQVTLSCSPISGHRSVSWYQQTPGQGLQFLFEYFSETQRNKGNFPGRFSGRQFSNSRSEMNVSTLELGDSALYLCASSPNRAQETQYFGPGTRLLVL.

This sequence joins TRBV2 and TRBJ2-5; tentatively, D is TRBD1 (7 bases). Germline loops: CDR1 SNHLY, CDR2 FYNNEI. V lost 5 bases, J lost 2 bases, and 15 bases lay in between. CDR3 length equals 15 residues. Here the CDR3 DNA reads TGTGCCAGCAGTAGGGGGGCGGGACAGCAAGAGACCCAGTACTTC. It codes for CASSRGAGQQETQYF. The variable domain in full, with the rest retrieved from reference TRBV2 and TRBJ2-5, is EPEVTQTPSHQVTQMGQEVILRCVPISNHLYFYWYRQILGQKVEFLVSFYNNEISEKSEIFDDQFSVERPDGSNFTLKIRSTKLEDSAMYFCASSRGAGQQETQYFGPGTRLLVL.

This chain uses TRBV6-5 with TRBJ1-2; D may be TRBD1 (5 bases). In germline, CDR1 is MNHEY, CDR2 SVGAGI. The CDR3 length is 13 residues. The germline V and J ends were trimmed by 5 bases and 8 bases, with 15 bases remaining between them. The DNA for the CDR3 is TGTGCCAGCAGTGACAGTGGGATTGGGGGCTACACCTTC. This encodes CASSDSGIGGYTF.

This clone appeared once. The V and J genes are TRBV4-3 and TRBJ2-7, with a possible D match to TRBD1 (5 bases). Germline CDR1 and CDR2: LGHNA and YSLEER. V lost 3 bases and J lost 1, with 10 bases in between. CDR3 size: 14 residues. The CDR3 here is CASSQETVSYEQYF. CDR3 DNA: TGCGCCAGCAGCCAGGAGACAGTATCCTACGAGCAGTACTTC.

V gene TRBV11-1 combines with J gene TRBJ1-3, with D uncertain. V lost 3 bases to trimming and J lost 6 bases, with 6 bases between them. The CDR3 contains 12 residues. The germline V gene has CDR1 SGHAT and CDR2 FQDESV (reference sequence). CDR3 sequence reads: CASSFNQNTIYF. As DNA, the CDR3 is TGTGCCAGCAGCTTCAATCAAAACACCATATATTTT.

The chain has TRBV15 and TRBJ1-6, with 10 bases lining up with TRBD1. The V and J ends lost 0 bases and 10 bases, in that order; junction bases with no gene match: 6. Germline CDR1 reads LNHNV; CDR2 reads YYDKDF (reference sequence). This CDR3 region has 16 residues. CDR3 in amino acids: CATSRDLTGGASPLHF. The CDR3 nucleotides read TGTGCCACCAGCAGAGATCTGACAGGGGGCGCGTCACCCCTCCACTTT. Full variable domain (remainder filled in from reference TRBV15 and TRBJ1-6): DAMVIQNPRYQVTQFGKPVTLSCSQTLNHNVMYWYQQKSSQAPKLLFHYYDKDFNNEADTPDNFQSRRPNTSFCFLDIRSPGLGDTAMYLCATSRDLTGGASPLHFGNGTRLTVT.

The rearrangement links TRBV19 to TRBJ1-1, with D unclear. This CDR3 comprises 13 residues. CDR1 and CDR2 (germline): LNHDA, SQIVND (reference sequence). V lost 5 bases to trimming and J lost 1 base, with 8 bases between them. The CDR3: CASSQRQNTEAFF. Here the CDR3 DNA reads TGTGCCAGTAGTCAGAGACAGAACACTGAAGCTTTCTTT.

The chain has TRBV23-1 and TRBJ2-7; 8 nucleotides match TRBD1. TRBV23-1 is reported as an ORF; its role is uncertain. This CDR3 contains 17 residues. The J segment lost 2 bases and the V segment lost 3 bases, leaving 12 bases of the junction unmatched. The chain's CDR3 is CASSQRTGTGGTYEQYF. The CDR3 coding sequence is TGCGCCAGCAGTCAGAGGACAGGGACAGGCGGGACCTACGAGCAGTACTTC.

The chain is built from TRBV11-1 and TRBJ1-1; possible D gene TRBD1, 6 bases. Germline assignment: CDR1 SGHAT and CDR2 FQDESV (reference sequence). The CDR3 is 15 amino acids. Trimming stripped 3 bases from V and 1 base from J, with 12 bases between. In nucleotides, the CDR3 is TGTGCCAGCAGCTTCAATAGAGGGGGGAACACTGAAGCTTTCTTT. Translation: CASSFNRGGNTEAFF.

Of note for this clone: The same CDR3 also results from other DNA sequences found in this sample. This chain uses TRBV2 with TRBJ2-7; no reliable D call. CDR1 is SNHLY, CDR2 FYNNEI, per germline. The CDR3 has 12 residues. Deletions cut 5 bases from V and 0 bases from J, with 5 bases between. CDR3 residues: CASSLSSYEQYF. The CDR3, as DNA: TGTGCCAGCAGTCTTAGCTCCTACGAGCAGTACTTC.

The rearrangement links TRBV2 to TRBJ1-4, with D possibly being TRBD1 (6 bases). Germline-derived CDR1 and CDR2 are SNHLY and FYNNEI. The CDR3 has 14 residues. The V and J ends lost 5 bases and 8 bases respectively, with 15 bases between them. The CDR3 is CASSYLQGREKLFF. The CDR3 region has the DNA TGTGCCAGCAGTTACTTACAGGGTAGGGAAAAACTGTTTTTT.

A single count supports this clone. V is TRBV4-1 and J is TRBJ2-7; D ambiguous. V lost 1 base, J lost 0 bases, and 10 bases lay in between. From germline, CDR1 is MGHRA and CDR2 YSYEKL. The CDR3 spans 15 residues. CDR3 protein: CASSQAWSSSYEQYF. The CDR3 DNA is TGCGCCAGCAGCCAAGCGTGGTCTAGCTCCTACGAGCAGTACTTC.

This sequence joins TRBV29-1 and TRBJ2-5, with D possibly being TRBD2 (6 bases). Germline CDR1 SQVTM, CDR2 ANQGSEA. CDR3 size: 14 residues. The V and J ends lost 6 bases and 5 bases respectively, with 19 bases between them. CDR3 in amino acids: CSVTPGLRTETQYF. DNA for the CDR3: TGCAGCGTGACACCGGGACTCCGAACGGAGACCCAGTACTTC. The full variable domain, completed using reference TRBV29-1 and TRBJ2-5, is SAVISQKPSRDICQRGTSLTIQCQVDSQVTMMFWYRQQPGQSLTLIATANQGSEATYESGFVIDKFPISRPNLTFSTLTVSNMSPEDSSIYLCSVTPGLRTETQYFGPGTRLLVL.

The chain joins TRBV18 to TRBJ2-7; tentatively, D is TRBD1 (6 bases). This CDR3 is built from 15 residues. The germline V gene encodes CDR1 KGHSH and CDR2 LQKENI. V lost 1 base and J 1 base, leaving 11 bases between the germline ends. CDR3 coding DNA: TGTGCCAGCTCACCACAAAGGGACACTTCCTACGAGCAGTACTTC. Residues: CASSPQRDTSYEQYF.

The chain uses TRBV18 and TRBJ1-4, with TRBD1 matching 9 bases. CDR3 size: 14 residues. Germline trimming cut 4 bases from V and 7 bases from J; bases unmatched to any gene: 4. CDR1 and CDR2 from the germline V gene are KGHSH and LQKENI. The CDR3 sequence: CASSQTGGGEKLFF. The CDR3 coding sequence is TGTGCCAGCTCACAGACAGGGGGAGGTGAAAAACTGTTTTTT.

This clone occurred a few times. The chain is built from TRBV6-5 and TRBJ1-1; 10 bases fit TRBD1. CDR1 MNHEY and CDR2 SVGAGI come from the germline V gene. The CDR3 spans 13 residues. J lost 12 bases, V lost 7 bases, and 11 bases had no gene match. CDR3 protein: CASKKMDRGNSFF. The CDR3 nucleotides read TGTGCCAGCAAAAAAATGGACAGGGGGAATTCTTTCTTT.

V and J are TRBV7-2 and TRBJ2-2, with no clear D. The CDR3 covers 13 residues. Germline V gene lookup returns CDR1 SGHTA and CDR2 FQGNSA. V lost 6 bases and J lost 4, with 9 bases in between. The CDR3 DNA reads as TGTGCCAGCAGGGCCGCAAGCACCGGGGAGCTGTTTTTT. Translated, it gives CASRAASTGELFF.

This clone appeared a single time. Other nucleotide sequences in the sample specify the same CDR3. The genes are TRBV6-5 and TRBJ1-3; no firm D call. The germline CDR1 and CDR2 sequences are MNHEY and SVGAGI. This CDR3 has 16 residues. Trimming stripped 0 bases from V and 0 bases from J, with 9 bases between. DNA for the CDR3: TGTGCCAGCAGTTACTCACGAGGGTCCTCTGGAAACACCATATATTTT. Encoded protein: CASSYSRGSSGNTIYF.

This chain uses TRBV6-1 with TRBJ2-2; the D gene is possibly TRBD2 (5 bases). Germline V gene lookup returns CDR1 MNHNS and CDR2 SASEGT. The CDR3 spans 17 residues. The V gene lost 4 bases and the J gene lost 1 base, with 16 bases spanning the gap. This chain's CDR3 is CASSVLSGLMNTGELFF. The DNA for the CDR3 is TGTGCCAGCAGTGTTCTTTCCGGACTCATGAACACCGGGGAGCTGTTTTTT.

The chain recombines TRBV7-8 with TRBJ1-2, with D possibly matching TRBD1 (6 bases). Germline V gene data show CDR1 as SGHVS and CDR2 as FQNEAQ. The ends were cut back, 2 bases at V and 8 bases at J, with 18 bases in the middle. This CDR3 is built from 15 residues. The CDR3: CASSLSRRTADGYTF. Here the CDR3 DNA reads TGTGCCAGCAGCTTATCCCGCCGGACAGCTGACGGCTACACCTTC.

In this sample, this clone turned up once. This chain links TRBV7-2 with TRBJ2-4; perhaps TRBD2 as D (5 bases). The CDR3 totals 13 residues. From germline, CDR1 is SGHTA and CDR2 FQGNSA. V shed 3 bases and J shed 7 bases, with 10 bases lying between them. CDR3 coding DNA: TGTGCCAGCAGCTTCCCGCGAGGGAACATTCAGTACTTC. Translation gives CASSFPRGNIQYF.

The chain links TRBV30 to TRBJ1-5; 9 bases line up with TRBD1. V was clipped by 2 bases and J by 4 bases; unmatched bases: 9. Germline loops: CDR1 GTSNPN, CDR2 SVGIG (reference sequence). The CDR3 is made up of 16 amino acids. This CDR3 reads CAWSSTGTGINQPQHF. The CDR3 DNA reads TGTGCCTGGAGTTCGACCGGGACAGGGATTAATCAGCCCCAGCATTTT.

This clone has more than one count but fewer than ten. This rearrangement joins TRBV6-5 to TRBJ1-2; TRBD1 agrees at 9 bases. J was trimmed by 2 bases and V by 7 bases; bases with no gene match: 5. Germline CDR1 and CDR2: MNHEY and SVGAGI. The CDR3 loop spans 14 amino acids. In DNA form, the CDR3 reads TGTGCCAGCAAAGGACAGGGGCTGAACTATGGCTACACCTTC. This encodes CASKGQGLNYGYTF.

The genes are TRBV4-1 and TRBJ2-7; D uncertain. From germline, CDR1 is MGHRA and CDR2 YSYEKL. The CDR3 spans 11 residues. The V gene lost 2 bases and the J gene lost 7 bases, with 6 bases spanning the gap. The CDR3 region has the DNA TGCGCCAGCAGCCAACTCGGGGAGCAGTACTTC. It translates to CASSQLGEQYF.

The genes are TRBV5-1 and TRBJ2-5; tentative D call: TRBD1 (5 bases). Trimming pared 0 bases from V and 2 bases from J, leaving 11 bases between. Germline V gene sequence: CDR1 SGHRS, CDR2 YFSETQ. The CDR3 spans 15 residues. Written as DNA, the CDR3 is TGCGCCAGCAGCTTGGGGGGCAGGCCGCAAGAGACCCAGTACTTC. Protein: CASSLGGRPQETQYF.

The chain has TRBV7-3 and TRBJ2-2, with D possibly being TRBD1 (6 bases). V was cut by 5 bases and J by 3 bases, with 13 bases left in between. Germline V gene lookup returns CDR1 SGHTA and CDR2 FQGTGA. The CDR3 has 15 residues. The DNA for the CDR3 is TGTGCCAGCAGCCCTACAGGGCGAGACACCGGGGAGCTGTTTTTT. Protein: CASSPTGRDTGELFF.